The 24 T cell receptor beta chains below all came from one sample that was sequenced in a study of neurological immune-mediated disorders. One entry per CDR3 protein results from TCRdb running MiXCR on the 5' RACE reads. The table lists about 120,000 distinct CDR3 sequences, more than 2.5% of them singletons. The source material was PBMCs. These receptors all come from a woman aged 25 to 39 with multiple sclerosis.

The sample holds many counts of this clonotype. The chain combines TRBV7-9 with TRBJ2-3, with D uncertain. This CDR3 is 14 amino acids long. V shed 7 bases and J shed 9 bases, with 20 bases lying between them. Germline CDR1 SEHNR, CDR2 FQNEAQ (reference sequence). CDR3 coding DNA: TGTGCCAGCAAACCCCTCCCTGATCATCCCACGCAGTATTTT. Its protein is CASKPLPDHPTQYF.

This clonotype showed up many times. J is TRBJ2-3 and V is TRBV7-2; D is uncertain. The CDR3 extends over 16 amino acids. Germline-derived CDR1 and CDR2 are SGHTA and FQGNSA. The germline V and J ends were trimmed by 5 bases and 2 bases, with 17 bases remaining between them. CDR3 nucleotides: TGTGCCAGCAGCCCGAGTCCTTTCGGGTCCACAGATACGCAGTATTTT. Protein sequence: CASSPSPFGSTDTQYF.

This clonotype was observed at least ten times. The rearrangement links TRBV5-8 to TRBJ2-1; D may correspond to TRBD1 or TRBD2 (5 bases each). The CDR3 runs 15 residues. From germline, CDR1 is SGHTS and CDR2 YDEGEE. Trimming left V 1 base short and J 7 bases short, with 15 bases between. CDR3 DNA: TGTGCCAGCAGCTTGATCGGGACCAACGAAAATGAGCAGTTCTTC. Protein product: CASSLIGTNENEQFF.

This clonotype was observed many times. This sequence joins TRBV5-1 and TRBJ2-3; 10 positions agree with TRBD2. This CDR3 has 17 amino acids. The V gene's germline CDR1 is SGHRS and CDR2 YFSETQ. V gave up 3 bases and J gave up 6 bases; unmatched junction bases: 13. In DNA, the CDR3 is TGCGCCAGCAGCTGGTATCGGGCTAGCGGGGGTAACGATACGCAGTATTTT. Amino acid sequence: CASSWYRASGGNDTQYF.

This clonotype was counted ten times or more. The V call is TRBV5-1, the J call TRBJ1-6; 9 bases map to TRBD1. V lost 5 bases to trimming and J lost 11 bases; unmatched junction nucleotides: 8. The CDR3 sequence is 14 residues long. Germline values: CDR1 SGHRS, CDR2 YFSETQ. DNA for the CDR3: TGCGCCAGCAGTACGGGGACAGGGCTGGCACCCCTCCACTTT. It encodes CASSTGTGLAPLHF. Full variable domain (rest looked up from reference TRBV5-1 and TRBJ1-6): KAGVTQTPRYLIKTRGQQVTLSCSPISGHRSVSWYQQTPGQGLQFLFEYFSETQRNKGNFPGRFSGRQFSNSRSEMNVSTLELGDSALYLCASSTGTGLAPLHFGNGTRLTVT.

This clonotype was observed at least ten times. The chain combines TRBV29-1 with TRBJ1-4, with D tentatively TRBD1 (5 bases). Germline lookup yields CDR1 SQVTM and CDR2 ANQGSEA. This CDR3 region has 12 residues. The V end was cut by 4 bases, the J end by 7 bases, with 10 bases between. CDR3 sequence: CSVVGTAEKLFF. CDR3 nucleotide sequence: TGCAGCGTTGTAGGGACTGCTGAAAAACTGTTTTTT.

This clonotype was picked up many times. The chain recombines TRBV20-1 with TRBJ2-4; no definite D call. Germline assignment: CDR1 DFQATT and CDR2 SNEGSKA (reference sequence). Deletions cut 7 bases from V and 0 bases from J, with 13 bases between. This CDR3 has 14 amino acids. The CDR3 DNA is TGCAGTGGTCTACAACCTCTAGCCAAAAACATTCAGTACTTC. It encodes CSGLQPLAKNIQYF.

This clonotype was counted at least ten times. This rearrangement joins TRBV20-1 to TRBJ2-6, with D tentatively TRBD1 (5 bases). CDR3 length equals 16 residues. With 2 bases removed from V and 0 bases from J, the gap between germline ends came to 11 bases. Germline CDR1 is DFQATT and CDR2 is SNEGSKA (reference sequence). The CDR3, as DNA: TGCAGTGCTAGACCACGACAGAGCTCTGGGGCCAACGTCCTGACTTTC. It specifies CSARPRQSSGANVLTF.

In this sample, this clonotype turned up many times. This sequence joins TRBV20-1 and TRBJ2-5, with 8 bases identical to TRBD1. The CDR3 is 15 residues long. Germline assignment: CDR1 DFQATT and CDR2 SNEGSKA (reference sequence). The junction had 8 bases not matched to a gene; V was cut back by 1 base and J by 4 bases. In DNA form, the CDR3 reads TGCAGTGCTAGAGGGCGACAGGGGAAAGGAGAGACCCAGTACTTC. Translation: CSARGRQGKGETQYF.

The sample holds many counts of this clonotype. The chain joins TRBV10-3 to TRBJ1-5; 11 bases are a match to TRBD1. The germline V gene has CDR1 ENHRY and CDR2 SYGVKD. V lost 3 bases, J lost 7 bases, and 5 bases stayed unmatched. The CDR3 has 15 residues. The CDR3: CAISDRDRGNQPQHF. The CDR3 DNA reads as TGTGCCATCAGTGATCGGGACAGGGGGAACCAGCCCCAGCATTTT.

This clonotype has at least ten counts. The CDR3 loop is CASSVGAGRVYEQYF. The CDR3 nucleotides are TGTGCCAGCAGCGTCGGGGCAGGGAGGGTCTACGAGCAGTACTTC. The J gene is TRBJ2-7, the V gene TRBV7-2; TRBD2 agrees at 7 bases. Germline assignment: CDR1 SGHTA and CDR2 FQGNSA. V gave up 5 bases and J gave up 3 bases; unmatched junction bases: 10. This CDR3 comprises 15 residues.

This clonotype was observed many times. The rearrangement joins TRBV7-2 to TRBJ2-3, with D unclear. The CDR3 covers 12 residues. Germline V lookup: CDR1 SGHTA, CDR2 FQGNSA. V lost 5 bases to trimming and J lost 6 bases, with 9 bases between them. DNA for the CDR3: TGTGCCAGCAGCCTACGATTCGATACGCAGTATTTT. It yields the protein CASSLRFDTQYF.

This clonotype was observed at least ten times. The chain combines TRBV7-2 with TRBJ1-1, with no clear D. V lost 4 bases and J lost 1, with 10 bases in between. From germline, CDR1 is SGHTA and CDR2 FQGNSA. The CDR3 extends over 14 amino acids. In DNA, the CDR3 is TGTGCCAGCAGCTCCCTTCCGGAGAACACTGAAGCTTTCTTT. Its protein is CASSSLPENTEAFF.

This clonotype was found many times. The chain joins TRBV3-1 to TRBJ2-7; the match to TRBD1 covers 8 bases. Losses at the gene ends were 4 bases for V and 5 bases for J; bases not matched to a gene: 7. The CDR3 is 14 amino acids. CDR1 and CDR2 from the germline V gene are LGHDT and YNNKEL (reference sequence). The CDR3 region is CASSLHRGANEQYF. The CDR3 DNA follows: TGTGCCAGCAGCCTACACAGGGGGGCCAACGAGCAGTACTTC.

This clonotype was counted many times. The V gene is TRBV14, the J gene TRBJ1-2; D might be TRBD1 (6 bases). This CDR3 has 15 residues. V lost 0 bases to trimming and J lost 6 bases, with 14 bases between them. The germline gives CDR1 SGHDN, CDR2 FVKESK. The CDR3 here is CASSQDSRGTDGYTF. Here the CDR3 DNA reads TGTGCCAGCAGCCAAGATTCGAGGGGGACGGATGGCTACACCTTC.

This clonotype was recorded at least ten times. V and J are TRBV24-1 and TRBJ1-5; the D gene is possibly TRBD1 (5 bases). V was cut by 6 bases and J by 1 base, with 9 bases left in between. This CDR3 spans 14 amino acids. Germline values: CDR1 KGHDR, CDR2 SFDVKD. The CDR3 region has the DNA TGTGCCACCAGTAGCGGGGACAGCAATCAGCCCCAGCATTTT. Protein sequence: CATSSGDSNQPQHF.

This clonotype was observed at least ten times. This chain joins TRBV7-9 and TRBJ2-7; the D is unclear. The V gene's germline CDR1 is SEHNR and CDR2 FQNEAQ (reference sequence). This CDR3 has 15 amino acids. Trimming left V 5 bases short and J 6 bases short, with 20 bases between. In DNA form, the CDR3 reads TGTGCCAGCAGCGCCTCCCGGGTCCCCGGCGGCGAGCAGTACTTC. Translating it yields CASSASRVPGGEQYF.

This clonotype was recorded many times. This chain connects TRBV19 to TRBJ2-7; D uncertain. The germline V gene encodes CDR1 LNHDA and CDR2 SQIVND (reference sequence). The ends were cut back, 7 bases at V and 2 bases at J, with 18 bases in the middle. The CDR3 consists of 15 residues. DNA for the CDR3: TGTGCCAGTACAAATCGGCAGGAAGAGCCCTACGAGCAGTACTTC. Residues: CASTNRQEEPYEQYF.

This clonotype was detected ten times or more. The chain combines TRBV5-1 with TRBJ2-7; D gene uncertain. The CDR3 loop spans 11 amino acids. Germline CDR1 SGHRS, CDR2 YFSETQ. V lost 4 bases, J lost 12 bases, and 14 bases lay in between. The CDR3 bases are TGCGCCAGCAGCCTCACAACACGACTGTACTTC. Translation gives CASSLTTRLYF.

At least ten counts were recorded for this clonotype. This rearrangement joins TRBV20-1 to TRBJ2-7; D is unclear. Germline CDR1 reads DFQATT; CDR2 reads SNEGSKA (reference sequence). This CDR3 is built from 15 residues. V was cut by 0 bases and J by 3 bases, with 15 bases left in between. CDR3 amino acids: CSARDDWRSGYEQYF. DNA of the CDR3: TGCAGTGCTAGAGATGACTGGAGATCGGGCTACGAGCAGTACTTC.

This clonotype was detected ten times or more. This rearrangement joins TRBV4-1 to TRBJ2-2, with TRBD1 matching over 7 bases. V was clipped by 3 bases and J by 7 bases; unmatched bases: 11. The CDR3 runs 16 residues. Germline V gene data show CDR1 as MGHRA and CDR2 as YSYEKL. The CDR3 region is CASSHQLEGASGELFF. CDR3 coding DNA: TGCGCCAGCAGCCACCAGCTCGAGGGGGCGAGCGGGGAGCTGTTTTTT.

This clonotype was recorded at least ten times. The chain uses TRBV6-5 and TRBJ1-1, with D maybe TRBD1 (6 bases). V was cut by 8 bases and J by 4 bases, with 17 bases left in between. CDR1 and CDR2 from the germline V gene are MNHEY and SVGAGI. The CDR3 contains 14 residues. This CDR3 reads CASLRAGAATEAFF. CDR3 DNA: TGTGCCAGCCTTCGGGCAGGGGCAGCCACTGAAGCTTTCTTT.

There are many counts of this clonotype. This rearrangement joins TRBV7-9 to TRBJ1-5; D is unclear. This CDR3 comprises 13 residues. The ends were cut back, 5 bases at V and 5 bases at J, with 10 bases in the middle. CDR1 SEHNR and CDR2 FQNEAQ come from the germline V gene (reference sequence). The CDR3 region has the DNA TGTGCCAGCAGCATGTATGGGGATCAGCCCCAGCATTTT. Protein sequence: CASSMYGDQPQHF. The full variable domain, in which reference TRBV7-9 and TRBJ1-5 provide the parts outside the CDR3, is DTGVSQNPRHKITKRGQNVTFRCDPISEHNRLYWYRQTLGQGPEFLTYFQNEAQLEKSRLLSDRFSAERPKGSFSTLEIQRTEQGDSAMYLCASSMYGDQPQHFGDGTRLSIL.

A word on this clonotype: A much larger clone differs by one base, so this may be a read error. J is TRBJ2-7 and V is TRBV21-1; the DNA was not compared with TRBD1, the D call given in the table. TRBV21-1 is a pseudogene segment. The CDR3 has 15 amino acids. CDR3 residues: CASSKRRQGIYEQYF. The CDR3 region has the DNA TGTGCCAGCAGCAAACGTAGACAGGGCATCTACGAGCAGTACTTC.